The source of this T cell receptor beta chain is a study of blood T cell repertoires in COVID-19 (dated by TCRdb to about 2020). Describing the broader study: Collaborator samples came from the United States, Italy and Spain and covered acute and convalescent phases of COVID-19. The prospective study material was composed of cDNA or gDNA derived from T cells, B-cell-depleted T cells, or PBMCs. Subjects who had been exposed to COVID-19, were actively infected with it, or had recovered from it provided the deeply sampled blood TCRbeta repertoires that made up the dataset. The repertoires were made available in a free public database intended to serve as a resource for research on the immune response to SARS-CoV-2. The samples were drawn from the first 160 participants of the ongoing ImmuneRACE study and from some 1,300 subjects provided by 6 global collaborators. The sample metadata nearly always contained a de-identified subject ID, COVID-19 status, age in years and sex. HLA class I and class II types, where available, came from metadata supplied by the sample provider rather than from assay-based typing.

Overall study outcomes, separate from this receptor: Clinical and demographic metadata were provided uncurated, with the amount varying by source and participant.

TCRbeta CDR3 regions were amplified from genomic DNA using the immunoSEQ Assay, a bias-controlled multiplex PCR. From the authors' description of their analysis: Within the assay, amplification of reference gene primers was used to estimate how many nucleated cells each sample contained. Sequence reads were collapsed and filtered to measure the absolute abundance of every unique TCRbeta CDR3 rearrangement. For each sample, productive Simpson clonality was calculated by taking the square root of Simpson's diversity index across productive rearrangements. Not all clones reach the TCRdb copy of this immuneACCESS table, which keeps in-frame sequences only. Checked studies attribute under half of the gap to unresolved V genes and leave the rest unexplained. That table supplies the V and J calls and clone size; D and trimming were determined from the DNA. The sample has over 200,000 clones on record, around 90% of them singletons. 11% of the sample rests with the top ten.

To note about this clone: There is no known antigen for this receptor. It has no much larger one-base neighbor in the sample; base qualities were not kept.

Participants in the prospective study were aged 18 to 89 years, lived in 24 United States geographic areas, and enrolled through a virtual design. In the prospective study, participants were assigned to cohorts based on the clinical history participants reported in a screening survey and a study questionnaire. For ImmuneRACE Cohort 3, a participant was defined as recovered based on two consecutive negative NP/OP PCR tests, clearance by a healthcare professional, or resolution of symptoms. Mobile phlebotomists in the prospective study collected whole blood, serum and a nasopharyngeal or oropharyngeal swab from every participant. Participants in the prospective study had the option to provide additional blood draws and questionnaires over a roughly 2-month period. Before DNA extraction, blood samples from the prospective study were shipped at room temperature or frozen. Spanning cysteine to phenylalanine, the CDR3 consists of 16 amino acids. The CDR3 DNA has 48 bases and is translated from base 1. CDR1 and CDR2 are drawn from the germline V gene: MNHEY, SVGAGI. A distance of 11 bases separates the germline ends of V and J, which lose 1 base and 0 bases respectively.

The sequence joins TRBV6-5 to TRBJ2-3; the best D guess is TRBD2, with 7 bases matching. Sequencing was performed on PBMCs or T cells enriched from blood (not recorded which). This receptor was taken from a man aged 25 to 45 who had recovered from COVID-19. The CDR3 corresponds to CASSYLGGRSTDTQYF. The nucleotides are TGTGCCAGCAGTTACTTGGGGGGGCGTAGCACAGATACGCAGTATTTT.